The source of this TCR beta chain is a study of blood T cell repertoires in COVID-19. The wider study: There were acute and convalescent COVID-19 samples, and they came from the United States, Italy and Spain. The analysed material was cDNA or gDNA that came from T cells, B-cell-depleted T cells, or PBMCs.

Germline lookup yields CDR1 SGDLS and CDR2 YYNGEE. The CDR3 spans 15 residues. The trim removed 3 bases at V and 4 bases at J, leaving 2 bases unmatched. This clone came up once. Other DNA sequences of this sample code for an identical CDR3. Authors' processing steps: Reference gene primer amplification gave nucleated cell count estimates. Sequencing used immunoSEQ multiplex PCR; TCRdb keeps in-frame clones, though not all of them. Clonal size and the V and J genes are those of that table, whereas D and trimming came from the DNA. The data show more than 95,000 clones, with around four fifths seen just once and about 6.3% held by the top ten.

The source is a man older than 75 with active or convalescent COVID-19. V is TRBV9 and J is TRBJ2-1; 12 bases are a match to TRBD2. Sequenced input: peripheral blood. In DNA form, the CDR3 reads TGTGCCAGCAGCGCTAGCGGGGGGGCTTACAATGAGCAGTTCTTC. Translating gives CASSASGGAYNEQFF.